The present entry profiles one T cell receptor (beta chain) with its context. Here immunoSEQ multiplex PCR was the method, and the copy in TCRdb shows in-frame clones only, minus some. Among 150,000 or so clones, approximately 86% were seen once, and the ten largest hold roughly 8%. These data are taken from a study of blood T cell repertoires in COVID-19. Trimming took 1 base from V and 0 from J; bases not matched to a gene: 5. Germline V gives CDR1 SGHVS, CDR2 FQNEAQ. The CDR3 loop spans 18 amino acids. The genes are TRBV7-8 and TRBJ2-3; TRBD2 matches at 12 bases. Specimen: peripheral blood. The TCR comes from a man in his sixties with acute or convalescent COVID-19. The CDR3 loop is CASSLVSSGRGSTDTQYF. The DNA for the CDR3 is TGTGCCAGCAGCTTAGTGTCTAGCGGGAGGGGTAGCACAGATACGCAGTATTTT.